This is a list of T cell receptor beta chains from one sample in a study of T cells in Graves' hyperthyroidism and ophthalmopathy. TCRdb redid the calling of the multiplex PCR reads with MiXCR, one entry per CDR3 protein. Of more than 500,000 distinct CDR3 sequences in the sample, 35% to 55% were seen once. Sequencing was carried out using peripheral blood or thyroid tissue (not recorded which). These TCRs come from an adult woman with Graves' disease, either hyperthyroidism or ophthalmopathy (not recorded which). Each CDR3 is given with its conserved first and last residue. The order of the fields is clone size, J gene, D gene, V gene, CDR3 protein, CDR3 DNA. D genes are given only for firm matches. Not every row has a clone size; where given, it reads once, few, many or a size class.

-	TRBJ2-7	-	TRBV7-2	CASSPRSLATPEQYF	TGTGCCAGCAGCCCTAGATCACTAGCTACGCCTGAGCAGTACTTC
once	TRBJ2-7	TRBD2	TRBV11-1	CASSPTSGRSTGELYF	TGTGCCAGCAGCCCCACTAGCGGGAGGTCCACCGGGGAGCTGTACTTC
many	TRBJ2-7	TRBD2	TRBV5-1	CASSSNAGEGYEQYF	TGCGCCAGCAGCTCCAACGCGGGGGAGGGCTACGAGCAGTACTTC
once	TRBJ2-7	-	TRBV7-3	CASSSNSQEQYF	TGTGCCAGCAGCTCGAACTCCCAGGAGCAGTACTTC
-	TRBJ1-2	-	TRBV2	CASAWAGEDGYTF	TGTGCCAGCGCCTGGGCGGGGGAGGACGGCTACACCTTC
-	TRBJ2-7	-	TRBV28	CATTPDGVGVYEQYF	TGTGCCACAACTCCCGATGGTGTGGGAGTCTACGAGCAGTACTTC
few	TRBJ1-2	-	TRBV7-9	CASIRLSGNTF	TGTGCCAGTATCCGGCTCTCTGGAAACACCTTC
-	TRBJ2-7	TRBD1	TRBV5-8	CASSRLPGQGSYEQYF	TGTGCCAGCAGCCGCCTACCGGGACAGGGCTCCTACGAGCAGTACTTC
-	TRBJ2-2	-	TRBV15	CATSRERELFF	TGTGCCACCAGCAGAGAGAGGGAGCTGTTTTTT
-	TRBJ2-7	-	TRBV29-1	CSVAGTSYEQYF	TGCAGCGTTGCCGGGACTTCCTACGAGCAGTACTTC
-	TRBJ1-1	-	TRBV5-1	CASGSEGSRNGEAFF	TGCGCCAGCGGCTCCGAGGGCTCCAGGAACGGTGAAGCTTTCTTT
-	TRBJ2-5	-	TRBV20-1	CSARGRGQETQSF	TGCAGTGCCAGAGGACGGGGCCAAGAGACCCAGTCCTTC
few	TRBJ1-5	TRBD1	TRBV5-5	CASSTTPTGSNQPQHF	TGTGCCAGCAGCACGACGCCGACAGGGAGCAATCAGCCCCAGCATTTT
many	TRBJ1-2	-	TRBV20-1	CSARRGGKSYGYTF	TGCAGTGCTAGACGGGGGGGGAAGAGCTATGGCTACACCTTC
many	TRBJ1-5	TRBD1	TRBV5-1	CASSTGQGGQPQHF	TGCGCCAGCAGCACAGGACAGGGCGGGCAGCCCCAGCATTTT
-	TRBJ1-5	-	TRBV25-1	CASSEPYSSQPQHF	TGTGCCAGCAGTGAGCCGTATAGCAGTCAGCCCCAGCATTTT
-	TRBJ1-6	-	TRBV7-2	CASTQGLNNSPLHF	TGTGCCAGCACCCAGGGGCTCAATAATTCACCCCTCCACTTT
many	TRBJ1-6	-	TRBV7-2	CASSFGGTSNSPLHF	TGTGCCAGCAGCTTTGGGGGAACGAGTAATTCACCCCTCCACTTT
-	TRBJ1-2	-	TRBV7-3	CASSLGDHYGYTF	TGTGCCAGCAGCTTAGGCGACCACTATGGCTACACCTTC